Listed below are T cell receptor beta chains from one sample, sequenced in a study of lymphopenia after photon versus proton radiotherapy. Repertoires were generated with immunoSEQ multiplex PCR, while TCRdb's copy carries only in-frame clones and drops some. Of some 21,000 clones listed, 85% are singletons. Specimen: peripheral blood, collected from a patient treated with photon-based radiotherapy. The receptors stem from a man aged 55 to 69 with pancreatic cancer. Both conserved end residues are part of each CDR3. The order of the fields is V gene, J gene, CDR3 protein.

TRBV6-6	TRBJ2-7	CAGGQGMGEQYF
TRBV19	TRBJ1-5	CASSLWTEYSNQPQHF
TRBV2	TRBJ1-5	CASSRQVSNQPQHF
TRBV6-6	TRBJ2-7	CASSYSQGYYEQYF
TRBV4-1	TRBJ2-5	CASRHSYGGRKETQYF
TRBV6-5	TRBJ1-2	CASSYLGGQGLGYTF
TRBV4-2	TRBJ2-7	CASSQVRDINEQYF
TRBV4-3	TRBJ1-3	CASSQGPETGNTIYF
TRBV7-9	TRBJ1-3	CASSPGTTGNTIYF
TRBV19	TRBJ2-3	CASSIIGSPTDTQYF
TRBV11-2	TRBJ1-2	CASSLLLSVGYGYTF
TRBV5-4	TRBJ2-3	CASSPFGGGFTDTQYF
TRBV5-6	TRBJ2-7	CASSLTGSSYEQYF
TRBV2	TRBJ1-3	CASSQGRRQAVSGNTIYF
TRBV7-7	TRBJ2-3	CASSPPGESLDTQYF
TRBV4-3	TRBJ1-6	CASSQVDGGAPYNSPLHF
TRBV5-1	TRBJ2-5	CASSLLGQETQYF
TRBV30	TRBJ2-7	CAWNRGAIHEQYF
TRBV5-1	TRBJ1-5	CASSEVEGSQPQHF
TRBV7-3	TRBJ2-1	CASSWSGGTYNEQFF
TRBV19	TRBJ1-1	CASSWQMNTEAFF
TRBV15	TRBJ2-5	CATSPWVAGGLETQYF
TRBV30	TRBJ1-4	CAWSITGGTNEKLFF
TRBV27	TRBJ2-5	CASKTIAGSIETQYF
TRBV5-1	TRBJ1-5	CASSLGPTMRNQPQHF
TRBV7-9	TRBJ1-2	CASSSNLWTAKGGYTF
TRBV9	TRBJ1-1	CASSVTDIVRGTEAFF
TRBV4-3	TRBJ1-1	CASSLLPGPPNTEAFF
TRBV29-1	TRBJ1-2	CSTGTGDNYGYTF
TRBV7-2	TRBJ2-3	CASSFRDRLLDTQYF
TRBV18	TRBJ1-3	CASSPNQGNSGNTIYF
TRBV6-6	TRBJ1-5	CASSKGLYSNQPQHF
TRBV5-4	TRBJ2-1	CASSHGTSEYNEQFF
TRBV19	TRBJ1-5	CASSNRGTRVRNQPQHF
TRBV19	TRBJ2-2	CASTRDRVGLTLTGELFF
TRBV29-1	TRBJ1-1	CSLSFDSSNEAFF
TRBV20-1	TRBJ1-5	CSARGSGSQHF
TRBV21-1	TRBJ1-2	CASRDTGQGYGYTF
TRBV5-1	TRBJ1-1	CASSVGTGGYVKAFF
TRBV14	TRBJ2-7	CASSQGVLSGGSYEQYF
TRBV4-1	TRBJ1-5	CASSQGILVQPQHF
TRBV2	TRBJ2-5	CATDYARTGETQYF
TRBV19	TRBJ1-5	CASRRGNQPQHF
TRBV5-6	TRBJ1-2	CASSFGQGEGYTF
TRBV14	TRBJ2-5	CASSQSLRGAHVDQYF
TRBV6-6	TRBJ2-7	CASSYTGAYEQYF
TRBV4-2	TRBJ2-3	CASSPGRLADTQYF
TRBV9	TRBJ1-3	CASSVASGGNTIYF
TRBV27	TRBJ1-4	CASSLSGGYRVEKLFF
TRBV6-1	TRBJ1-5	CASSEGQGANQPQHF
TRBV6-5	TRBJ2-5	CASSYSNLWPRETQYF
TRBV5-1	TRBJ2-1	CASSLDGGGPYNEQFF
TRBV25-1	TRBJ1-1	CASTPFGRDQAFF
TRBV4-1	TRBJ2-7	CASSDPGPQEQYF
TRBV5-4	TRBJ2-2	CASSLLVGRNTGELFF
TRBV4-1	TRBJ2-7	CASSHGGEGTGEQYF
TRBV7-3	TRBJ2-1	CASSLQGYEQFF
TRBV5-1	TRBJ1-2	CASSPGTGGYGYTF
TRBV19	TRBJ2-7	CASSKSRLTSGVSYEQYF
TRBV5-6	TRBJ1-6	CASSGLVGGLYNSPLHF